This T cell receptor (beta chain) emerged from a study of T cell responses to AZD1222 COVID-19 vaccine. Findings of the study overall: Seropositive status at baseline applied to only six AZD1222 recipients. Regions left unmutated in variants are reportedly the target of nearly half of spike-specific TCRs. Donors, mostly white British, included more females; clonal diversity was possibly underestimated.

Of note for this clone: Its antigen is unidentified.

Using immunoSEQ multiplex PCR, the repertoire was profiled, and TCRdb retains in-frame clones only, with some absent. The data hold more than 100,000 clones, with 85% to 90% observed a single time. Germline V gene lookup returns CDR1 MNHEY and CDR2 SMNVEV (reference sequence). This CDR3 contains 14 residues. V dropped 6 bases and J dropped 5; count of bases not matched to a gene: 5. This TCR was sampled from an adult in good health. Here the sequenced sample was peripheral blood, taken on day 0 of AZD1222 vaccination. The chain carries TRBV27 and TRBJ2-1; the match to TRBD2 covers 9 bases. This CDR3 reads CASRVAGVDNEQFF. The DNA of the CDR3 is TGTGCCAGCAGAGTAGCGGGAGTCGACAATGAGCAGTTCTTC.